The source of this TCR beta chain is a study of cytomegalovirus exposure and HLA in healthy donors. Concerning this clone: Antigen specificity is unknown.

Study results and caveats: A later analysis linked a missense DCLRE1C variant to TCR beta V- and J-gene trimming.

V shed 7 bases and J shed 11 bases, with 17 bases lying between them. Germline CDR1 WNHNN, CDR2 SYGVQD (reference sequence). This CDR3 has 12 amino acids. The primer mix had 60 Vbeta and 13 Jbeta primers. The assay was immunoSEQ multiplex PCR, and TCRdb's table has in-frame clones only and misses some. The table has 150,000 to 200,000 clones, 75% seen once. The sequencing input was PBMCs. This chain links TRBV10-1 with TRBJ1-1; maybe TRBD1 (5 bases). This sequence was found in a woman in her forties or fifties in good health and CMV-seropositive. DNA for the CDR3: TGCGCCAGCAACAGCGGGACTGGGAACGCTTTCTTT. This translates into CASNSGTGNAFF.